Each of the 14 T cell receptor beta chains below was sequenced from the same sample in a study of monozygotic twins with inflammatory bowel disease. TCRdb re-called the 5' RACE reads; one entry per CDR3 protein, DNA not given. The sample includes a few hundred thousand distinct CDR3 sequences. Material: blood. Receptors were obtained from a human donor with ulcerative colitis or Crohn's disease, or a healthy co-twin of an affected twin (not recorded which).

This sequence joins TRBV19 and TRBJ1-4; TCRdb reports TRBD1, a call that lacks DNA to check it against. Germline V gene lookup returns CDR1 LNHDA and CDR2 SQIVND (reference sequence). The CDR3 runs to 15 residues. This CDR3 reads CASRTEGRDNEKLFF.

The chain couples TRBV5-1 to TRBJ2-5; TCRdb picks TRBD2, but there is no DNA to check that call. This CDR3 is 14 amino acids long. Germline-derived CDR1 and CDR2 are SGHRS and YFSETQ. This CDR3 reads CASSSGLALETQYF.

The chain is built from TRBV9 and TRBJ2-7; the D gene TCRdb calls, TRBD2, cannot be checked with no DNA. Germline values: CDR1 SGDLS, CDR2 YYNGEE. The CDR3 consists of 14 residues. The chain's CDR3 is CASSHGGAPYEQYF.

The rearrangement joins TRBV5-6 to TRBJ1-2; TCRdb gives TRBD1 as the D gene, but with no DNA this cannot be confirmed. Looked up from germline, CDR1 is SGHDT and CDR2 is YYEEEE. The CDR3 loop spans 15 amino acids. CDR3 sequence: CASSLRTGRVYGYTF. The full variable domain, completed using reference TRBV5-6 and TRBJ1-2, is DAGVTQSPTHLIKTRGQQVTLRCSPKSGHDTVSWYQQALGQGPQFIFQYYEEEERQRGNFPDRFSGHQFPNYSSELNVNALLLGDSALYLCASSLRTGRVYGYTFGSGTRLTVV.

This clonotype shows up as medium-sized by frequency. The rearrangement uses TRBV7-2 and TRBJ2-7. From germline, CDR1 is SGHTA and CDR2 FQGNSA. The length of the CDR3 is 11 residues. The CDR3 loop reads CASSLRYEQYF.

This chain connects TRBV6-6 to TRBJ2-7; there is no DNA to check the TCRdb D call of TRBD2. The CDR3 has 14 amino acids. From germline, CDR1 is MNHNY and CDR2 SVGAGI (reference sequence). The CDR3 spells CASSYWAESYEQYF.

The rearrangement joins TRBV15 to TRBJ2-3; the TCRdb D gene call, TRBD1, has no DNA to confirm it. CDR1 and CDR2 (germline): LNHNV, YYDKDF (reference sequence). The CDR3 covers 15 residues. The chain's CDR3 is CATSRKRWGDGTQYF.

This chain links TRBV5-1 with TRBJ2-2; TCRdb's D gene call, TRBD2, goes unchecked for lack of DNA. Germline values: CDR1 SGHRS, CDR2 YFSETQ. The CDR3 covers 13 residues. This CDR3 reads CASREGNTGELFF.

The CDR3 sequence: CASSQSSVAGVGNEQFF. The genes are TRBV3-1 and TRBJ2-1; TCRdb names TRBD1, which stays unverified in the absence of DNA. Germline CDR1 is LGHDT and CDR2 is YNNKEL (reference sequence). This CDR3 contains 17 residues.

This chain joins TRBV12-3 or TRBV12-4 and TRBJ1-5; TCRdb's assignment of TRBD1 cannot be checked, as there is no DNA. The CDR3 contains 18 residues. The CDR3: CASSSGTGRIGSNQPQHF.

The genes are TRBV5-4 and TRBJ2-3; with no DNA, the TCRdb D assignment of TRBD2 cannot be verified. In germline, CDR1 is SGHNT, CDR2 YYREEE (reference sequence). This CDR3 is 14 amino acids long. The CDR3 region is CASSSRLALDTQYF. The variable domain in full, completed from reference TRBV5-4 and TRBJ2-3, reads ETGVTQSPTHLIKTRGQQVTLRCSSQSGHNTVSWYQQALGQGPQFIFQYYREEENGRGNFPPRFSGLQFPNYSSELNVNALELDDSALYLCASSSRLALDTQYFGPGTRLTVL.

The V gene is TRBV6-5, the J gene TRBJ1-1. CDR3 length: 14 amino acids. The germline V gene has CDR1 MNHEY and CDR2 SVGAGI. The CDR3 loop reads CASSYFSGNTEAFF.

The chain combines TRBV6-5 with TRBJ2-1. The CDR3 consists of 15 residues. From germline, CDR1 is MNHEY and CDR2 SVGAGI. The CDR3 reads CASSFFGSSNNEQFF.

This chain joins TRBV7-2 and TRBJ1-5; the D call from TCRdb, TRBD1, cannot be confirmed without DNA. The CDR3 runs to 14 residues. Germline V gives CDR1 SGHTA, CDR2 FQGNSA. The CDR3: CASSHGTENQPQHF.